A selection of T cell receptor beta chains follows, all from one sample in a study of shared clonotypes between healthy human individuals. TCRdb keeps only in-frame clones here, not all; method: immunoSEQ multiplex PCR. The data show about 2,200,000 clones, about 93% seen once. Sequenced material: naive CD8+ T cells from PBMCs. Receptors originate from a young man in good health. Some clones in this sample may be carry-over from other donors' samples. Each CDR3 is given with its conserved first and last residue. D genes are given only for firm matches. Not all rows give a size; the values are once, few, many and, for expanded clones, a class.

>NA|NA|TRBJ1-2|TRBV7-9
CAGGKGLESGYTF
TGTGCCGGAGGGAAGGGACTAGAGTCTGGCTACACCTTC
>TRBD1|NA|TRBJ2-5|TRBV27
CASSLRARGPETQYF
TGTGCCAGCAGTTTAAGGGCGAGGGGGCCAGAGACCCAGTACTTC
>TRBD2|NA|TRBJ2-1|TRBV28
CASSLGLAGRYEQFF
TGTGCCAGCAGTTTAGGGCTAGCGGGACGGTATGAGCAGTTCTTC
>NA|NA|TRBJ1-3|TRBV29-1
CSVEGGNSGNTIYF
TGCAGCGTTGAAGGCGGCAACTCTGGAAACACCATATATTTT
>NA|NA|TRBJ1-1|TRBV11-3
CASSWGPRPTPPTEAFF
TGTGCCAGCAGCTGGGGGCCCCGTCCGACCCCCCCCACTGAAGCTTTCTTT
>NA|NA|TRBJ2-3|TRBV7-9
CASTRKDTQYF
TGTGCCAGCACCCGAAAAGATACGCAGTATTTT
>TRBD2|NA|TRBJ2-1|TRBV5-1
CASSFSAGTYNEQFF
TGCGCCAGCAGCTTCTCAGCGGGGACCTACAATGAGCAGTTCTTC
>TRBD2|NA|TRBJ2-2|TRBV27
CASSPTRGGGELFF
TGTGCCAGCAGTCCAACCCGGGGGGGTGGGGAGCTGTTTTTT
>TRBD2|NA|TRBJ2-7|TRBV4-2
CASSPLAGSRGEQYF
TGTGCCAGCAGCCCACTAGCGGGATCTCGAGGCGAGCAGTACTTC
>TRBD2|NA|TRBJ2-7|TRBV28
CASSLSGGNYEQYF
TGTGCCAGCAGTTTATCGGGGGGTAACTACGAGCAGTACTTC
>NA|NA|TRBJ2-4|TRBV10-2
CASSDRAEGIKNIQYF
TGCGCCAGCAGTGATCGAGCGGAAGGGATCAAAAACATTCAGTACTTC
>NA|NA|TRBJ2-1|TRBV5-4
CASSLAEQPEQFF
TGTGCCAGCAGCTTGGCCGAGCAGCCTGAGCAGTTCTTC
>NA|NA|TRBJ2-7|TRBV6-5
CASSYFPGANYEQYF
TGTGCCAGCAGTTACTTCCCAGGAGCCAACTACGAGCAGTACTTC
>NA|NA|TRBJ2-5|TRBV5-1
CASSPIALYPGQETQYF
TGCGCCAGCAGCCCCATCGCGTTATACCCGGGCCAAGAGACCCAGTACTTC
>NA|NA|TRBJ2-3|TRBV10-3
CAISEILVQGTDTQYF
TGTGCCATCAGTGAAATTCTAGTTCAGGGTACAGATACGCAGTATTTT
>NA|NA|TRBJ2-1|TRBV5-8
CASSLTGSWAYNEQFF
TGTGCCAGCAGCTTGACGGGATCATGGGCCTACAATGAGCAGTTCTTC
>NA|NA|TRBJ2-7|TRBV11-3
CASSLGVGVSSYEQYF
TGTGCCAGCAGCTTAGGAGTGGGAGTCAGCTCCTACGAGCAGTACTTC
>NA|NA|TRBJ2-7|TRBV7-2
CASSAARIKTYEQYF
TGTGCCAGCAGCGCAGCGAGAATAAAAACCTACGAGCAGTACTTC
>NA|NA|TRBJ2-7|TRBV16
CASSQSSGYEQYF
TGTGCCAGCAGCCAATCGTCCGGCTACGAGCAGTACTTC
>NA|NA|TRBJ2-2|TRBV30
CAWGWLTGELFF
TGTGCCTGGGGCTGGCTAACCGGGGAGCTGTTTTTT
>TRBD2|NA|TRBJ2-1|TRBV15
CATSRDPSGTLSYNEQFF
TGTGCCACCAGCAGAGATCCTAGCGGGACCCTTTCCTACAATGAGCAGTTCTTC
>TRBD1|NA|TRBJ1-5|TRBV4-1
CASSQGQGGNQPQHF
TGCGCCAGCAGCCAAGGACAGGGGGGCAATCAGCCCCAGCATTTT
>NA|NA|TRBJ2-5|TRBV7-9
CASSSLETQYF
TGTGCCAGCAGCTCCCTGGAGACCCAGTACTTC
>NA|NA|TRBJ2-3|TRBV27
CASSLLGPSGPRATDTQYF
TGTGCCAGCAGTTTATTAGGGCCCTCAGGCCCACGGGCCACAGATACGCAGTATTTT
>NA|NA|TRBJ1-2|TRBV6-5
CASSYSPTNYGYTF
TGTGCCAGCAGTTACTCGCCAACGAACTATGGCTACACCTTC
>TRBD1|NA|TRBJ1-3|TRBV7-9
CASSLRGGSEPGNTIYF
TGTGCCAGCAGCTTACGAGGGGGCAGTGAGCCTGGAAACACCATATATTTT
>TRBD2|NA|TRBJ2-3|TRBV5-1
CASRSWTSGSNTQYF
TGCGCCAGCAGGTCTTGGACTAGCGGGAGTAATACGCAGTATTTT
>TRBD2|NA|TRBJ2-1|TRBV7-9
CASSLVASGTEQFF
TGTGCCAGCAGCTTAGTGGCTAGCGGGACTGAGCAGTTCTTC
>TRBD1|NA|TRBJ2-7|TRBV6-1
CASSEWGQGGTYEQYF
TGTGCCAGCAGTGAATGGGGACAGGGGGGTACCTACGAGCAGTACTTC
>NA|NA|TRBJ2-1|TRBV4-3
CASSQGVDLNNEQFF
TGCGCCAGCAGCCAAGGGGTGGACTTAAACAATGAGCAGTTCTTC
>TRBD2|once|TRBJ2-5|TRBV14
CASSRTWDYYQETQYF
TGTGCCAGCAGCCGCACCTGGGACTATTATCAAGAGACCCAGTACTTC